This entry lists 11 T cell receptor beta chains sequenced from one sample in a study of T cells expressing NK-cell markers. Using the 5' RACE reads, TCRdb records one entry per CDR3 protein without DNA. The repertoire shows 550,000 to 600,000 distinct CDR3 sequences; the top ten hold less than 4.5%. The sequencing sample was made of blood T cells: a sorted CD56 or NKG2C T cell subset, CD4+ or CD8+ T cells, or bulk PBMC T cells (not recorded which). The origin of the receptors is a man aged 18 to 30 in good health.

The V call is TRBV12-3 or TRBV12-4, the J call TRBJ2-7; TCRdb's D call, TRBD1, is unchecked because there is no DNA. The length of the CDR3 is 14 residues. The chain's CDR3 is CASSSPGQWYEQYF.

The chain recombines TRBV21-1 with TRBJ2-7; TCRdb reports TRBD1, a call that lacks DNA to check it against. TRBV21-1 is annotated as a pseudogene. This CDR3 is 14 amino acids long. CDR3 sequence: CASSKVAQGREQYF.

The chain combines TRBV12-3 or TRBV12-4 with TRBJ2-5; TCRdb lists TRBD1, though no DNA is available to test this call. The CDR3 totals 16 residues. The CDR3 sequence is CASSFGGQEIEETQYF.

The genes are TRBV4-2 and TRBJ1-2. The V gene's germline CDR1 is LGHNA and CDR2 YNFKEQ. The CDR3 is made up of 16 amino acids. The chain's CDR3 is CASSQDRGILNYGYTF.

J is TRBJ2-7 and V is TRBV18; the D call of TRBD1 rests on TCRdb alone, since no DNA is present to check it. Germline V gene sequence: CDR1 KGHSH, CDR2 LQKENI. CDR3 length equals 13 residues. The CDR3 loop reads CASSPPDRVQQYF. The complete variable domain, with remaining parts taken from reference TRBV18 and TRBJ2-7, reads NAGVMQNPRHLVRRRGQEARLRCSPMKGHSHVYWYRQLPEEGLKFMVYLQKENIIDESGMPKERFSAEFPKEGPSILRIQQVVRGDSAAYFCASSPPDRVQQYFGPGTRLTVT.

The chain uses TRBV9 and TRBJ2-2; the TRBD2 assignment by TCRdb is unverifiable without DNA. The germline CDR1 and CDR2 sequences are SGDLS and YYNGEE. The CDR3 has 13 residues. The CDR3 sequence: CASSPSLGGELFF.

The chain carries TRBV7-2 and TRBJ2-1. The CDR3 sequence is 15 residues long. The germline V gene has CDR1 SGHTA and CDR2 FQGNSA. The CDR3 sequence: CASSLAVARYNEQFF.

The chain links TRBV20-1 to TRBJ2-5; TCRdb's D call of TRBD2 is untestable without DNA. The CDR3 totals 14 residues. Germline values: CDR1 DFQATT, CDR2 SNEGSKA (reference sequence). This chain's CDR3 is CSASRLAGAETQYF.

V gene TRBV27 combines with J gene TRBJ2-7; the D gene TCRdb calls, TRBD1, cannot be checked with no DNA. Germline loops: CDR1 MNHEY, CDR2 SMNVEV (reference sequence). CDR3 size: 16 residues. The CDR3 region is CASSARGGTGAYEQYF.

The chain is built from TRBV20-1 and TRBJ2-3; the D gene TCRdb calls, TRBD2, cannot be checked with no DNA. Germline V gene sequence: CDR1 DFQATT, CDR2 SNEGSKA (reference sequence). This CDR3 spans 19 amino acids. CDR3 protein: CSARVFGLGGSSFTDTQYF.

CDR3 sequence reads: CASSHFGGMDTEAFF. The V call is TRBV7-9, the J call TRBJ1-1; TCRdb proposes TRBD1, but this gene call is untestable without DNA. Germline lookup yields CDR1 SEHNR and CDR2 FQNEAQ (reference sequence). The CDR3 has 15 residues.